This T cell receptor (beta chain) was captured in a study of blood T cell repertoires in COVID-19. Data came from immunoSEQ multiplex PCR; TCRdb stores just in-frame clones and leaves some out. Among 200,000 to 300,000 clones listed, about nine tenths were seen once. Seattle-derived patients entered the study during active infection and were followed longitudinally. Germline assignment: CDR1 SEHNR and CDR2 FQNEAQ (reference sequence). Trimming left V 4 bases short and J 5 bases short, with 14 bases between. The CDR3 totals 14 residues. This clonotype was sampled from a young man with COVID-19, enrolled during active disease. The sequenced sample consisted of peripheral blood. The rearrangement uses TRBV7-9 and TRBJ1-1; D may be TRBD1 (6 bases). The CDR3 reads CASSSQQGKTEAFF. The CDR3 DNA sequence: TGTGCCAGCAGCTCACAACAGGGTAAAACTGAAGCTTTCTTT.